The TCR beta chain described here comes from a study of blood T cell repertoires in COVID-19. The overall study: Samples taken during acute and convalescent COVID-19 were collected in the United States, Italy and Spain. PBMCs, B-cell-depleted T cells, or T cells were the source of the cDNA or gDNA that made up the material.

This CDR3 contains 15 residues. The V gene's germline CDR1 is SGHTA and CDR2 FQGNSA. V lost 0 bases to trimming and J lost 4 bases; unmatched junction nucleotides: 5. Profiled with immunoSEQ multiplex PCR; TCRdb holds only in-frame clones, not every one. The table has roughly 250,000 clones, about three quarters seen once; the top ten hold 3.3%. This chain uses TRBV7-2 with TRBJ2-5, with TRBD1 identical over 7 bases. The receptor was isolated from a woman of 80 years or more with acute or convalescent COVID-19. Sample: peripheral blood. The CDR3: CASSLAQGSGETQYF. In DNA form, the CDR3 reads TGTGCCAGCAGCTTAGCACAGGGGAGTGGAGAGACCCAGTACTTC. The entire variable domain, with the rest obtained from reference TRBV7-2 and TRBJ2-5, is as follows: GAGVSQSPSNKVTEKGKDVELRCDPISGHTALYWYRQSLGQGLEFLIYFQGNSAPDKSGLPSDRFSAERTGGSVSTLTIQRTQQEDSAVYLCASSLAQGSGETQYFGPGTRLLVL.